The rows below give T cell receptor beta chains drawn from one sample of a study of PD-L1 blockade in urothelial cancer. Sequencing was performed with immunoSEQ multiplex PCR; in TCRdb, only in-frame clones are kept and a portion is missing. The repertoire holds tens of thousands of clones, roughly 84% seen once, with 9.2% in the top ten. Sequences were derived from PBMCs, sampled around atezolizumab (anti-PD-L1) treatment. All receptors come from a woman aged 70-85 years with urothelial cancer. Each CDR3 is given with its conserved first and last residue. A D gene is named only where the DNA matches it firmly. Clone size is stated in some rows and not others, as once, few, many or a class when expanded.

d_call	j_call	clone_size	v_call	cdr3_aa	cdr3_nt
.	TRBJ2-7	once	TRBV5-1	CASSLALSPSAPYEQYF	TGCGCCAGCAGCTTGGCCCTCAGTCCCTCCGCTCCCTACGAGCAGTACTTC
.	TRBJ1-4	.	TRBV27	CASRALWAGSDEKLFF	TGTGCCAGCAGAGCCCTGTGGGCAGGGTCTGATGAAAAACTGTTTTTT
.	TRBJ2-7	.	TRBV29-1	CSVEGEGTSSVAPSYEQYF	TGCAGCGTTGAAGGGGAAGGAACCAGTAGCGTAGCCCCTTCCTACGAGCAGTACTTC
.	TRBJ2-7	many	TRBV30	CAWSPGLHYGEQYF	TGTGCCTGGAGTCCTGGACTACACTACGGAGAGCAGTACTTC
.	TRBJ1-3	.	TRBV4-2	CASSQALGLTSSGNTIYF	TGTGCCAGCAGCCAAGCACTGGGCTTAACGAGCTCTGGAAACACCATATATTTT
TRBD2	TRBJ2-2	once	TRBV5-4	CASSFRRESNTGELFF	TGTGCCAGCAGCTTTCGGCGGGAGTCGAACACCGGGGAGCTGTTTTTT
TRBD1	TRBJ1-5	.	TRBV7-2	CASSLAGTVNQPQHF	TGTGCCAGCAGCTTAGCGGGGACAGTGAATCAGCCCCAGCATTTT
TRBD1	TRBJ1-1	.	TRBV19	CASSITGGMNTEAFF	TGTGCCAGTAGTATTACAGGGGGAATGAACACTGAAGCTTTCTTT
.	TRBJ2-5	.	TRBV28	CASSFGPGEQETQYF	.
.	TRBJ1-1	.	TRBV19	CASASGLNTEAFF	TGTGCCAGTGCCTCAGGCTTGAACACTGAAGCTTTCTTT
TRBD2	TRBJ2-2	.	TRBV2	CANSVRGAGELFF	TGTGCCAACTCGGTCCGGGGGGCCGGGGAGCTGTTTTTT
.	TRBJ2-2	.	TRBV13	CASSAGLQNTGELFF	TGTGCCAGCAGCGCCGGACTCCAGAACACCGGGGAGCTGTTTTTT
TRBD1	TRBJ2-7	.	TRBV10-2	CASSESGTGWYEQYF	TGCGCCAGCAGTGAATCTGGGACAGGGTGGTACGAGCAGTACTTC
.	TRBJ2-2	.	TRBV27	CASSEHNTGELFF	TGTGCCAGCAGTGAACATAACACCGGGGAGCTGTTTTTT
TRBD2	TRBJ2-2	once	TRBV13	CASSLGLAGNTGELFF	TGTGCCAGCAGCTTGGGACTAGCGGGCAACACCGGGGAGCTGTTTTTT
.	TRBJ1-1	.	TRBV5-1	CASSLTGNTEAFF	TGCGCCAGCAGCTTGACAGGGAACACTGAAGCTTTCTTT
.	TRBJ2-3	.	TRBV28	CASSPTGVPTQYF	TGTGCCAGCAGTCCTACGGGAGTGCCGACGCAGTATTTT
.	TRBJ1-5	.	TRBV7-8	CASSPHRMPGVGRGSSNQPQHF	TGTGCCAGCAGCCCCCATCGTATGCCAGGGGTGGGACGGGGTTCGAGCAATCAGCCCCAGCATTTT
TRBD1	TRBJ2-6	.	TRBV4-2	CASSQTGSGANVLTF	TGTGCCAGCAGCCAGACAGGGTCTGGGGCCAACGTCCTGACTTTC
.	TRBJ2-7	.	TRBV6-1	CASRSQGTVREQYF	TGTGCCAGCAGATCACAGGGAACCGTACGTGAGCAGTACTTC
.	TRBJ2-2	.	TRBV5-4	CASSLLAGLNTGELFF	TGTGCCAGCAGCTTGTTAGCAGGGTTAAACACCGGGGAGCTGTTTTTT
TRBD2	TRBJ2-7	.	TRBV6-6	CASTSGNPYEQYF	TGTGCCAGCACTAGCGGGAACCCCTACGAGCAGTACTTC
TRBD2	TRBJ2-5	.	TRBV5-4	CASSPRLAGETQYF	TGTGCCAGCAGCCCAAGACTAGCGGGAGAGACCCAGTACTTC
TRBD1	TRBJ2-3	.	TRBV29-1	CSVGQTFLTDTQYF	TGCAGCGTGGGACAGACATTTCTCACAGATACGCAGTATTTT